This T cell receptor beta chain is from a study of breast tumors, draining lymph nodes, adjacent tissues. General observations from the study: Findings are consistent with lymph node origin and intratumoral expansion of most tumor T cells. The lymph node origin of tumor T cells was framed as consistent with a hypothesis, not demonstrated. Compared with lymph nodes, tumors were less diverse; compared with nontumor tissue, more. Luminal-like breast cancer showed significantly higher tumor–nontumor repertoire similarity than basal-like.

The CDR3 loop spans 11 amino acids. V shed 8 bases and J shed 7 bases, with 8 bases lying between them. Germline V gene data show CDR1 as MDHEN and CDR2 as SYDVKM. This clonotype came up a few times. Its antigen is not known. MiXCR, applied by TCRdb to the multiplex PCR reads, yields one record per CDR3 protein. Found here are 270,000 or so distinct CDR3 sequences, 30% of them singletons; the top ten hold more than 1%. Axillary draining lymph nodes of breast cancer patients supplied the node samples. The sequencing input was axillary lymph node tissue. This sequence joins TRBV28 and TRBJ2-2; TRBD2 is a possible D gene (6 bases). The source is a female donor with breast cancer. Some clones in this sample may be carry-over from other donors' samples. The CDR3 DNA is TGTGCCAGCGCGGGAATCGGGGAGCTGTTTTTT. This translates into CASAGIGELFF.